The present T cell receptor (beta chain) was sequenced within a study of blood T cell repertoires in COVID-19. Background on the study: Spain, Italy and the United States supplied samples that represented acute and convalescent COVID-19.

TCRdb's table, derived via immunoSEQ multiplex PCR, lists solely in-frame clones and lacks some. The sample yields about 63,000 clones, about 89% seen once. Deletions cut 2 bases from V and 5 bases from J, with 11 bases between. CDR1 and CDR2 (germline): SGDLS, YYNGEE. The CDR3 has 14 residues. The clonotype comes from a man aged 50-60 years with active COVID-19. This chain links TRBV9 with TRBJ2-1, with a tentative D call TRBD2 (6 bases). Material for sequencing was peripheral blood. CDR3 loop: CASSVGGSHNEQFF. Here the CDR3 DNA reads TGTGCCAGCAGCGTTGGGGGGAGCCACAATGAGCAGTTCTTC.